These 23 T cell receptor beta chains were sequenced from one sample in a study of blood T cell repertoires in COVID-19 (TCRdb year 2020). The library was generated by the immunoSEQ multiplex PCR assay. Drawn from immuneACCESS, this table holds only the in-frame rearrangements with V and J called that TCRdb kept. Clones are partly lost; checked studies trace under half to an unresolved V gene and leave the rest unexplained. Across this sample there are about 160,000 clones, with approximately 80% seen only once. The ten largest account for roughly 2% of the sample. Input material: peripheral blood. Source of these receptors: a man aged 65-85 years with acute or convalescent COVID-19.

The gene calls are TRBV5-4 and TRBJ1-3; D ambiguous. The CDR3 has 14 amino acids. Deletions cut 4 bases from V and 4 bases from J, with 12 bases between. CDR1 is SGHNT, CDR2 YYREEE, per germline (reference sequence). DNA of the CDR3: TGTGCCAGCAGCGATCGGAGAGGCGGAAACACCATATATTTT. Translating gives CASSDRRGGNTIYF.

The rearrangement links TRBV28 to TRBJ1-5; 7 bases fit TRBD1. The germline V gene has CDR1 MDHEN and CDR2 SYDVKM. Trimming at V came to 7 bases and at J to 7 bases, leaving 10 bases not matched to a gene. The CDR3 length is 14 residues. The CDR3 coding sequence is TGTGCCAGCAACCCACAGGGGTTCGAACAGCCCCAGCATTTT. Its protein is CASNPQGFEQPQHF.

The CDR3 sequence: CSVAPDRGRGGYTF. The DNA for the CDR3 is TGCAGCGTCGCCCCGGACAGGGGAAGAGGTGGCTACACCTTC. The chain is built from TRBV29-1 and TRBJ1-2; 9 bases fit TRBD1. The CDR3 covers 14 residues. In germline, CDR1 is SQVTM, CDR2 ANQGSEA. V lost 6 bases to trimming and J lost 7 bases; unmatched junction nucleotides: 12. Using reference TRBV29-1 and TRBJ1-2 for the parts outside the CDR3, the full variable domain is SAVISQKPSRDICQRGTSLTIQCQVDSQVTMMFWYRQQPGQSLTLIATANQGSEATYESGFVIDKFPISRPNLTFSTLTVSNMSPEDSSIYLCSVAPDRGRGGYTFGSGTRLTVV.

This chain links TRBV5-1 with TRBJ1-2; D is ambiguous. Germline assignment: CDR1 SGHRS and CDR2 YFSETQ. This CDR3 contains 13 residues. V was trimmed by 5 bases and J by 0 bases, leaving 8 bases between them. DNA of the CDR3: TGCGCCAGCAGACCGGCGGCTAACTATGGCTACACCTTC. It yields the protein CASRPAANYGYTF.

The CDR3 is CASSPRTESVYGYTF. The CDR3 DNA reads TGTGCCAGCAGTCCCCGGACAGAGTCGGTCTATGGCTACACCTTC. The gene calls are TRBV11-1 and TRBJ1-2; a possible D gene is TRBD1 (6 bases). V was pared by 6 bases and J by 4 bases, with 18 bases between. The CDR3 runs to 15 residues. Germline values: CDR1 SGHAT, CDR2 FQDESV (reference sequence).

V and J are TRBV7-3 and TRBJ1-1, with 7 bases that match TRBD1. The V gene's germline CDR1 is SGHTA and CDR2 FQGTGA. The junction had 4 bases not matched to a gene; V was cut back by 5 bases and J by 1 base. This CDR3 is built from 14 residues. The CDR3 loop is CASSQQGPNTEAFF. The CDR3 DNA sequence: TGTGCCAGCAGCCAACAGGGGCCGAACACTGAAGCTTTCTTT.

The chain uses TRBV5-1 and TRBJ1-4; the match to TRBD1 covers 7 bases. CDR3 length: 15 amino acids. V lost 9 bases and J lost 0; bases outside the gene matches: 8. Germline V lookup: CDR1 SGHRS, CDR2 YFSETQ. The CDR3 sequence: CATKPQGATNEKLFF. The CDR3, as DNA: TGCGCCACCAAACCCCAGGGGGCAACTAATGAAAAACTGTTTTTT.

The chain joins TRBV5-1 to TRBJ1-2; 8 bases are shared with TRBD1. The CDR3 spans 14 residues. Germline V gene lookup returns CDR1 SGHRS and CDR2 YFSETQ. V lost 4 bases, J lost 4 bases, and 6 bases stayed unmatched. Here the CDR3 reads CASSTGQVVYGYTF. CDR3 nucleotides: TGCGCCAGCAGCACGGGACAGGTTGTCTATGGCTACACCTTC.

V gene TRBV10-3 combines with J gene TRBJ2-3, with a weak D call TRBD2 (8 bases). V was clipped by 5 bases and J by 6 bases, with 18 bases between them. This CDR3 contains 15 residues. CDR1 and CDR2 (germline): ENHRY, SYGVKD. CDR3 sequence: CAISQGGLVIDTQYF. As DNA, the CDR3 is TGTGCCATCAGTCAGGGGGGACTAGTTATCGATACGCAGTATTTT.

This clone was recorded a few times. The chain combines TRBV5-1 with TRBJ2-2, with 9 bases aligning to TRBD1. CDR3 length equals 14 residues. J lost 7 bases, V lost 3 bases, and 4 bases had no gene match. From germline, CDR1 is SGHRS and CDR2 YFSETQ. The CDR3 here is CASSWTGEVGELFF. The CDR3 coding sequence is TGCGCCAGCAGCTGGACAGGGGAGGTCGGGGAGCTGTTTTTT.

The CDR3 bases are TGCGCCAGCAGCGGACCGGGACAGGGGGTTGAGGGCTACACCTTC. Its protein is CASSGPGQGVEGYTF. The chain employs TRBV5-1 and TRBJ1-2, with 11 bases that match TRBD1. With 4 bases clipped from V and 8 bases from J, the junction kept 10 bases outside the gene matches. Germline lookup yields CDR1 SGHRS and CDR2 YFSETQ. The CDR3 runs 15 residues. The whole variable domain, filled in from reference TRBV5-1 and TRBJ1-2, reads KAGVTQTPRYLIKTRGQQVTLSCSPISGHRSVSWYQQTPGQGLQFLFEYFSETQRNKGNFPGRFSGRQFSNSRSEMNVSTLELGDSALYLCASSGPGQGVEGYTFGSGTRLTVV.

As concerns this clone: The same CDR3 arises from other DNA sequences in this sample as well. This sequence joins TRBV18 and TRBJ1-2; 8 positions agree with TRBD1. The CDR3 has 13 residues. The trim removed 6 bases at V and 3 bases at J, leaving 3 bases unmatched. CDR1 is KGHSH, CDR2 LQKENI, per germline. The CDR3 bases are TGTGCCAGCTCTCTGGACAGGGACTATGGCTACACCTTC. Protein: CASSLDRDYGYTF.

J is TRBJ1-1 and V is TRBV10-3, with 7 bases aligning to TRBD1. J was trimmed by 2 bases and V by 3 bases; bases with no gene match: 3. Per the germline V gene, CDR1 is ENHRY and CDR2 is SYGVKD. The CDR3 is 14 amino acids. The CDR3 DNA follows: TGTGCCATCAGTGAAGGACAGGCTAACACTGAAGCTTTCTTT. It codes for CAISEGQANTEAFF.

The rearrangement links TRBV28 to TRBJ1-6; 8 bases agree with TRBD1. V gave up 4 bases and J gave up 6 bases; unmatched junction bases: 2. The germline gives CDR1 MDHEN, CDR2 SYDVKM. This CDR3 has 14 amino acids. CDR3 coding DNA: TGTGCCAGCAGTTCTGGACAGGGTAATTCACCCCTCCACTTT. This encodes CASSSGQGNSPLHF.

The chain employs TRBV28 and TRBJ1-5; tentatively, D is TRBD1 (6 bases). Germline CDR1 MDHEN, CDR2 SYDVKM. V shed 4 bases and J shed 1 base, with 14 bases lying between them. This CDR3 has 16 residues. CDR3 region: CASSSFRGASNQPQHF. The CDR3 nucleotides are TGTGCCAGCAGTTCCTTTCGGGGGGCAAGCAATCAGCCCCAGCATTTT.

V usage is TRBV19 and J usage is TRBJ2-1; 7 bases are shared with TRBD2. The germline V gene has CDR1 LNHDA and CDR2 SQIVND (reference sequence). The CDR3 runs to 14 residues. V was pared by 6 bases and J by 8 bases, with 10 bases of the junction left unmatched. DNA for the CDR3: TGTGCCAGTAGGACTGGCGGGAGTTCGCATGAGCAGTTCTTC. As protein: CASRTGGSSHEQFF.

This clone occurred once. The V call is TRBV5-1, the J call TRBJ2-5, with D tentatively TRBD2 (6 bases). Trimming cost V 2 bases and J 4 bases, with 18 bases left between them. CDR1 is SGHRS and CDR2 is YFSETQ in the germline V gene. This CDR3 comprises 16 residues. This chain's CDR3 is CASSFGVASVGETQYF. CDR3 bases: TGCGCCAGCAGCTTTGGCGTGGCTAGCGTTGGAGAGACCCAGTACTTC.

This sequence joins TRBV4-1 and TRBJ2-5; TRBD1 is a possible D gene (6 bases). V lost 4 bases and J 5 bases, leaving 11 bases between the germline ends. This CDR3 spans 13 amino acids. CDR1 MGHRA and CDR2 YSYEKL come from the germline V gene. The CDR3 sequence: CASSPTGRETQYF. The CDR3 coding sequence is TGCGCCAGCAGCCCAACAGGGCGGGAGACCCAGTACTTC.

This rearrangement joins TRBV7-9 to TRBJ2-1; 12 bases match TRBD1. Germline assignment: CDR1 SEHNR and CDR2 FQNEAQ (reference sequence). V shed 5 bases, J shed 9 bases, and the junction held 11 bases outside the gene matches. The CDR3 is made up of 16 amino acids. CDR3 in DNA: TGTGCCAGCAGCCATTCCCGGGACAGGGGGCGAGGTGAGCAGTTCTTC. Encoded protein: CASSHSRDRGRGEQFF.

In its sample, this clone was seen a few times. This chain uses TRBV15 with TRBJ2-2; D gene uncertain. V lost 1 base and J 6 bases, leaving 9 bases between the germline ends. Germline V gene lookup returns CDR1 LNHNV and CDR2 YYDKDF (reference sequence). This CDR3 comprises 14 residues. The CDR3 reads CATSRVRGAGELFF. The CDR3 nucleotides are TGTGCCACCAGCAGAGTACGAGGAGCCGGGGAGCTGTTTTTT.

The genes are TRBV6-5 and TRBJ1-3; TRBD1 agrees at 8 bases. This CDR3 has 13 residues. After removal of 8 bases from V and 6 bases from J, the junction contained 6 bases not matched to a gene. Germline lookup yields CDR1 MNHEY and CDR2 SVGAGI. CDR3 nucleotide sequence: TGTGCCAGCGGGACAGGAAGTGTAAACACCATATATTTT. Its translation is CASGTGSVNTIYF.

The CDR3 DNA is TGTGCCAGCAGCCAAGATCGGGGGACAGGGAATGAAAAACTGTTTTTT. It is translated as CASSQDRGTGNEKLFF. The gene calls are TRBV3-1 (or the pseudogene TRBV3-2) and TRBJ1-4; 9 bases are a match to TRBD1. This CDR3 is built from 16 residues. Per germline, CDR1 LGHDT and CDR2 YNNKEL (reference sequence). The V and J ends lost 0 bases and 5 bases, in that order; junction bases with no gene match: 4.

The chain recombines TRBV6-6 with TRBJ1-6, with D possibly matching TRBD1 (5 bases). CDR1 and CDR2 from the germline V gene are MNHNY and SVGAGI (reference sequence). V was shortened by 2 bases and J by 5 bases, with 13 bases between the two germline ends. The CDR3 is made up of 16 amino acids. This CDR3 is CASSYAGGFNNSPLHF. CDR3 nucleotides: TGTGCCAGCAGTTACGCGGGGGGGTTTAATAATTCACCCCTCCACTTT.